This T cell receptor (beta chain) is drawn from a study of blood T cell repertoires in COVID-19. The wider study: Specimens from acute and convalescent COVID-19 originated in the United States, Italy and Spain. The analysed material was cDNA or gDNA that came from T cells, B-cell-depleted T cells, or PBMCs.

The CDR3 has 17 residues. Germline CDR1 KGHSH, CDR2 LQKENI. V was pared by 3 bases and J by 1 base, with 16 bases between. The authors' processing: Amplified reference gene primers provided the basis for estimating nucleated cell counts. The repertoire was sequenced with immunoSEQ multiplex PCR; TCRdb's copy has only in-frame clones and lacks some. V, J and clone size are taken as reported in that table, and D and trimming were inferred from the DNA itself. The table lists 30,000 to 45,000 clones, roughly 88% of them singletons. Source material: peripheral blood. The chain is built from TRBV18 and TRBJ1-5; D perhaps matches TRBD1 (6 bases). The clonotype comes from a man aged 70 or older with active COVID-19. This CDR3 reads CASSPDTGQGSNQPQHF. CDR3 DNA: TGTGCCAGCTCACCTGATACGGGGCAGGGGAGCAATCAGCCCCAGCATTTT.